The 26 T cell receptor beta chains reported below all come from one sample, sequenced in a study of response to subunit inactivated influenza vaccine. One entry per CDR3 protein, called by TCRdb with MiXCR from the RT-PCR reads. The repertoire holds hundreds of thousands of distinct CDR3 sequences, over 25% seen once, with under 2.5% in the top ten. Sequencing was performed on CD4+ T cells sorted from PBMCs, taken around 5 days after vaccination. The source is a man aged 45-65 years who received an inactivated influenza vaccine.

The rearrangement links TRBV7-2 to TRBJ2-2; 7 bases are shared with TRBD2. Germline V CDR1 and CDR2: SGHTA, FQGNSA. The CDR3 loop spans 16 amino acids. The junction had 7 bases not matched to a gene; V was cut back by 4 bases and J by 2 bases. The CDR3 nucleotides are TGTGCCAGCAGCTGGGAGGGCAGTACCAACACCGGGGAGCTGTTTTTT. Residues: CASSWEGSTNTGELFF.

This clonotype has a handful of counts. The rearrangement links TRBV9 to TRBJ2-1; TRBD2 agrees at 7 bases. The CDR3 spans 15 residues. From germline, CDR1 is SGDLS and CDR2 YYNGEE. Trimming removed 6 bases from V and 2 bases from J; junction bases left unmatched: 8. The CDR3 here is CASTLGGQTYNEQFF. In DNA form, the CDR3 reads TGTGCCAGCACCCTGGGAGGGCAGACCTACAATGAGCAGTTCTTC.

J is TRBJ2-7 and V is TRBV4-1; maybe TRBD2 (6 bases). V dropped 1 base and J dropped 7 bases, with 20 bases sitting between them. Germline CDR1 MGHRA, CDR2 YSYEKL. The CDR3 sequence is 16 residues long. The DNA for the CDR3 is TGCGCCAGCAGCCAAGGGGGAGGATTAGGGAAACTAGAGCAGTACTTC. Amino acids: CASSQGGGLGKLEQYF.

This chain connects TRBV28 to TRBJ1-5, with a weak D call TRBD1 (5 bases). Germline lookup yields CDR1 MDHEN and CDR2 SYDVKM. The CDR3 spans 14 residues. Between the trimmed V and J ends, which lost 5 bases and 7 bases, there was a span of 15 bases. This chain's CDR3 is CASSQGPLGQPQHF. The CDR3 DNA follows: TGTGCCAGCAGTCAGGGCCCCCTGGGGCAGCCCCAGCATTTT.

The genes are TRBV20-1 and TRBJ2-5; D possibly corresponds to TRBD2 (5 bases). CDR1 is DFQATT, CDR2 SNEGSKA, per germline (reference sequence). The CDR3 runs to 13 residues. V gave up 6 bases and J gave up 2 bases, with 13 bases separating them. The CDR3 region is CSAGRTVQETQYF. The CDR3 region has the DNA TGCAGTGCCGGGCGGACTGTTCAAGAGACCCAGTACTTC.

J is TRBJ1-2 and V is TRBV11-2; D is unclear. The CDR3 extends over 17 amino acids. Germline CDR1 reads SGHAT; CDR2 reads FQNNGV. Trimming removed 5 bases at V and 1 base at J, with 20 bases between. CDR3 nucleotides: TGTGCCAGCAGCCAGAGAACTGGCAATCGGGGTAACTATGGCTACACCTTC. Amino acids: CASSQRTGNRGNYGYTF.

This clonotype showed up just a few times. V and J are TRBV11-2 and TRBJ1-1, with TRBD1 matching over 9 bases. Germline CDR1 and CDR2: SGHAT and FQNNGV. The J segment lost 1 base and the V segment lost 5 bases, leaving 2 bases of the junction unmatched. The CDR3 length is 14 residues. CDR3 in amino acids: CASSKGQGNTEAFF. For the CDR3, the DNA is TGTGCCAGCAGCAAGGGACAGGGGAACACTGAAGCTTTCTTT.

V and J are TRBV20-1 and TRBJ1-2; D gene ambiguous. V was trimmed by 0 bases and J by 4 bases, leaving 9 bases between them. The CDR3 is made up of 13 amino acids. Looked up from germline, CDR1 is DFQATT and CDR2 is SNEGSKA (reference sequence). CDR3 sequence: CSARDRRSYGYTF. The CDR3 region has the DNA TGCAGTGCTAGAGATCGAAGGTCCTATGGCTACACCTTC.

This clonotype was counted between two and nine times. This chain uses TRBV29-1 with TRBJ1-2, with a tentative D call TRBD1 (6 bases). This CDR3 comprises 13 residues. Trimming took 2 bases from V and 7 from J, leaving 14 bases between them. Germline assignment: CDR1 SQVTM and CDR2 ANQGSEA. In DNA form, the CDR3 reads TGCAGCGTTGAAAACAGGGTGTTGGGTGGCTACACCTTC. It specifies CSVENRVLGGYTF.

The chain uses TRBV27 and TRBJ2-1; 7 bases are a match to TRBD1. Germline CDR1 reads MNHEY; CDR2 reads SMNVEV (reference sequence). The trim removed 5 bases at V and 7 bases at J, leaving 5 bases unmatched. This CDR3 is built from 13 residues. The CDR3 here is CASSDRVVNEQFF. In DNA, the CDR3 is TGTGCCAGCAGTGACAGGGTAGTGAATGAGCAGTTCTTC.

The sample holds a few counts of this clonotype. This chain uses TRBV29-1 with TRBJ2-1; 12 positions agree with TRBD2. After removal of 6 bases from V and 1 base from J, the junction contained 7 bases not matched to a gene. The CDR3 loop spans 16 amino acids. Per germline, CDR1 SQVTM and CDR2 ANQGSEA. The CDR3 DNA follows: TGCAGCGTCACCACAGGGACTAGCGGGTCCTACAATGAGCAGTTCTTC. Amino acids: CSVTTGTSGSYNEQFF.

This sequence joins TRBV7-2 and TRBJ2-7; 11 bases line up with TRBD2. The junction had 9 bases not matched to a gene; V was cut back by 2 bases and J by 6 bases. There are 16 residues in the CDR3. Looked up from germline, CDR1 is SGHTA and CDR2 is FQGNSA. In nucleotides, the CDR3 is TGTGCCAGCAGCTTAACACTAGCGGGAGCCACCTCCGAGCAGTACTTC. It codes for CASSLTLAGATSEQYF.

The V and J genes are TRBV4-1 and TRBJ1-2; unclear D gene. Deletions cut 4 bases from V and 4 bases from J, with 10 bases between. The CDR3 length is 13 residues. The germline CDR1 and CDR2 sequences are MGHRA and YSYEKL. DNA of the CDR3: TGCGCCAGCAGCCCTGACGGGTTCTATGGCTACACCTTC. It codes for CASSPDGFYGYTF.

The rearrangement joins TRBV20-1 to TRBJ2-5; D unresolved. The germline gives CDR1 DFQATT, CDR2 SNEGSKA (reference sequence). The CDR3 sequence is 13 residues long. Trimming took off 5 bases at V and 7 bases at J, with 17 bases between the two ends. The CDR3 loop reads CSARSGGPGTQYF. CDR3 DNA: TGCAGTGCTCGATCGGGCGGTCCCGGGACCCAGTACTTC.

V and J are TRBV10-2 and TRBJ2-3, with D perhaps TRBD2 (6 bases). Germline V CDR1 and CDR2: WSHSY, SAAADI. This CDR3 is built from 15 residues. The V gene lost 3 bases and the J gene lost 6 bases, with 16 bases spanning the gap. CDR3 region: CASSDRSSGRDTQYF. The CDR3 region has the DNA TGCGCCAGCAGTGATCGATCCAGCGGGCGTGATACGCAGTATTTT.

In regard to this clonotype: Being one base from a much bigger clone, this may be a read error. CDR3 nucleotides: TGTGCCAGCAGCCGGACAGGGTACTACGAGCAGTACTTC. Translation gives CASSRTGYYEQYF. V gene TRBV5-6 combines with J gene TRBJ2-7; 8 bases align to TRBD1. The CDR3 has 13 amino acids. Unmatched junction bases numbered 3, after V lost 4 bases and J lost 3 bases. Germline-derived CDR1 and CDR2 are SGHDT and YYEEEE.

With regard to this clonotype: Mismatch with germline at one junction end may stem from a read error. This chain uses TRBV5-1 with TRBJ2-7; 8 bases match TRBD1. Looked up from germline, CDR1 is SGHRS and CDR2 is YFSETQ. CDR3 length: 12 residues. For the CDR3, the DNA is TGTGCCTCCGGGCAGGGGGCTTACGAGCAGTACTTC. This encodes CASGQGAYEQYF.

This clonotype was seen a few times. The chain joins TRBV12-3 or TRBV12-4 to TRBJ2-2; a possible D gene is TRBD2 (5 bases). V lost 3 bases and J 4 bases, leaving 15 bases between the germline ends. The CDR3 contains 16 residues. The chain's CDR3 is CASSLSELDATGELFF. CDR3 DNA: TGTGCCAGCAGTTTGTCAGAACTAGACGCCACCGGGGAGCTGTTTTTT.

This clonotype has more than one count but fewer than ten. This chain uses TRBV7-9 with TRBJ2-3; 9 nucleotides line up with TRBD2. This CDR3 is 15 amino acids long. Looked up from germline, CDR1 is SEHNR and CDR2 is FQNEAQ (reference sequence). The trim removed 5 bases at V and 4 bases at J, leaving 7 bases unmatched. As DNA, the CDR3 is TGTGCCAGCAGCGAAGGGACTAGCACATCAGATACGCAGTATTTT. It translates to CASSEGTSTSDTQYF.

The chain joins TRBV7-2 to TRBJ2-1, with D uncertain. From germline, CDR1 is SGHTA and CDR2 FQGNSA. V lost 2 bases and J 6 bases, leaving 8 bases between the germline ends. The CDR3 spans 13 residues. The CDR3 bases are TGTGCCAGCAGCTTATACGAGGTCAATGAGCAGTTCTTC. This gives the protein CASSLYEVNEQFF.

The V call is TRBV19, the J call TRBJ1-5, with 8 nucleotides matching TRBD1. Unmatched junction bases numbered 17, after V lost 7 bases and J lost 3 bases. CDR1 is LNHDA, CDR2 SQIVND, per germline (reference sequence). This CDR3 has 18 residues. The CDR3 protein is CASTTVASRTGFNQPQHF. CDR3 coding DNA: TGTGCCAGTACCACGGTTGCCTCGAGGACAGGGTTCAATCAGCCCCAGCATTTT.

This clonotype was observed many times. The rearrangement joins TRBV7-2 to TRBJ2-7; tentatively, D is TRBD2 (5 bases). CDR1 is SGHTA and CDR2 is FQGNSA in the germline V gene. V shed 5 bases and J shed 1 base, with 12 bases lying between them. The CDR3 runs 14 residues. As DNA, the CDR3 is TGTGCCAGCAGCCCTGGACTGGGTTCCTACGAGCAGTACTTC. As protein: CASSPGLGSYEQYF.

J is TRBJ1-1 and V is TRBV12-3 or TRBV12-4; D unresolved. The CDR3 is 16 amino acids. Deletions cut 5 bases from V and 0 bases from J, with 16 bases between. The CDR3 reads CASSHKQFSMNTEAFF. CDR3 nucleotides: TGTGCCAGCAGTCATAAACAGTTTTCCATGAACACTGAAGCTTTCTTT.

The V call is TRBV15, the J call TRBJ2-7; the D gene is possibly TRBD1 (5 bases). V lost 3 bases and J 4 bases, leaving 16 bases between the germline ends. Germline V gives CDR1 LNHNV, CDR2 YYDKDF (reference sequence). The CDR3 spans 15 residues. CDR3 sequence (DNA): TGTGCCACCAGCAGGCAACTGACAGATCGGTACGAGCAGTACTTC. This translates into CATSRQLTDRYEQYF.

The chain employs TRBV29-1 and TRBJ2-1, with a possible D match to TRBD2 (5 bases). Germline lookup yields CDR1 SQVTM and CDR2 ANQGSEA. Trimming pared 3 bases from V and 4 bases from J, leaving 10 bases between. The length of the CDR3 is 13 residues. In DNA form, the CDR3 reads TGCAGCGTTGATCGGCTAGCATACAATGAGCAGTTCTTC. Protein sequence: CSVDRLAYNEQFF.

This clonotype was seen ten or more times. This chain uses TRBV11-2 with TRBJ2-7, with 9 nucleotides matching TRBD1. Germline lookup yields CDR1 SGHAT and CDR2 FQNNGV. This CDR3 comprises 18 residues. The V segment lost 1 base and the J segment 4 bases; nucleotides outside the gene matches: 14. The CDR3 bases are TGTGCCAGCAGCTTAGTTGGGACAGGGTCCACTTTTGATTACGAGCAGTACTTC. It is translated as CASSLVGTGSTFDYEQYF.